The clone carrying this TCR beta chain was counted a few times. The antigen remains undetermined. MiXCR, applied by TCRdb to the RT-PCR reads, yields one record per CDR3 protein. Of hundreds of thousands of distinct CDR3 sequences listed, about 14% are singletons. This sample is part of a study of response to subunit inactivated influenza vaccine. Study observations and caveats: The study's authors posited that every seasonal influenza vaccination enlists few new T cells.

V dropped 3 bases and J dropped 7; count of bases not matched to a gene: 10. The V gene's germline CDR1 is SGDLS and CDR2 YYNGEE. The CDR3 is made up of 16 amino acids. The J gene is TRBJ2-4, the V gene TRBV9; TRBD1 agrees at 10 bases. The sequence derives from a man in his forties or fifties who received an inactivated influenza vaccine. The input for sequencing was PBMCs from blood, taken 14 days before vaccination. Written as DNA, the CDR3 is TGTGCCAGCAGCGCAGGACCGGGACAGGGGATGAACATTCAGTACTTC. This sequence encodes CASSAGPGQGMNIQYF. The entire variable domain, with the rest obtained from reference TRBV9 and TRBJ2-4, is as follows: DSGVTQTPKHLITATGQRVTLRCSPRSGDLSVYWYQQSLDQGLQFLIQYYNGEERAKGNILERFSAQQFPDLHSELNLSSLELGDSALYFCASSAGPGQGMNIQYFGAGTRLSVL.